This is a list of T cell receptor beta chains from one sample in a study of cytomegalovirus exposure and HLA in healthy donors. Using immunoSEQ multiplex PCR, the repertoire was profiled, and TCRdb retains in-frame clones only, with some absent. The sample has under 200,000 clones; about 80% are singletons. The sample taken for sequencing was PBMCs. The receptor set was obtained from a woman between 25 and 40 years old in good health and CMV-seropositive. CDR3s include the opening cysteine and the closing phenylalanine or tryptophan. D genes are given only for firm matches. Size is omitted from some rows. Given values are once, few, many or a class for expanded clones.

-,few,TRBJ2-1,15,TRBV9,CASSVASSSYNEQFF,TGTGCCAGCAGCGTAGCTAGCAGCTCCTACAATGAGCAGTTCTTC
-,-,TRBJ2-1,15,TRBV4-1,CASSLWGRSDNEQFF,TGCGCCAGCAGCTTATGGGGGAGGTCTGACAATGAGCAGTTCTTC
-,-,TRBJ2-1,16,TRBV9,CASSVSGGGTYNEQFF,TGTGCCAGCAGCGTCTCGGGAGGGGGCACCTACAATGAGCAGTTCTTC
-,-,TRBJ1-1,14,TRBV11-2,CASRPGLGGTEAFF,TGTGCCAGCCGACCGGGTCTGGGTGGCACTGAAGCTTTCTTT
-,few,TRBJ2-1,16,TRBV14,CASRAGGHSSYNEQFF,TGTGCCAGCAGGGCCGGCGGACACAGCTCCTACAATGAGCAGTTCTTC
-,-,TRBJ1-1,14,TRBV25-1,CASSGSGGSTEAFF,TGTGCCAGCAGTGGGTCGGGGGGGTCCACTGAAGCTTTCTTT
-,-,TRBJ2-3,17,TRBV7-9,CASSRRQGGMGTDTQYF,TGTGCCAGCAGCAGAAGGCAGGGTGGGATGGGCACAGATACGCAGTATTTT
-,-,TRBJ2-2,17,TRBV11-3,CASSSARQGTFPGELFF,TGTGCCAGCAGCTCCGCCAGGCAGGGAACTTTCCCCGGGGAGCTGTTTTTT
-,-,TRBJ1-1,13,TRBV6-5,CASSYSANTEAFF,TGTGCCAGCAGTTACTCGGCGAACACTGAAGCTTTCTTT
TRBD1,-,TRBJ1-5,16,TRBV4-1,CASSQDLLRDRQPQHF,TGCGCCAGCAGCCAAGATCTTTTGAGGGACAGGCAGCCCCAGCATTTT
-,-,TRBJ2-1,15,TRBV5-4,CASSPPGAPDNEQFF,TGTGCCAGCAGCCCACCGGGAGCGCCGGACAATGAGCAGTTCTTC
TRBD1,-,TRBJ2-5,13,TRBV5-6,CASSAGTEETQYF,TGTGCCAGCAGCGCAGGGACAGAAGAGACCCAGTACTTC
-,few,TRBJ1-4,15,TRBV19,CASSPGPGRDEKLFF,TGTGCCAGTAGTCCAGGGCCAGGGAGGGATGAAAAACTGTTTTTT
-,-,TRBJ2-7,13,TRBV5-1,CASSLSSGVEQYF,TGCGCCAGCAGCTTGAGCTCAGGGGTCGAGCAGTACTTC
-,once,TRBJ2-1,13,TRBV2,CASMRGGADEQFF,TGTGCCAGCATGCGAGGAGGGGCTGATGAGCAGTTCTTC
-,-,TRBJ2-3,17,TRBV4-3,CASSQSRGGGSTDTQYF,TGCGCCAGCAGCCAAAGTAGGGGGGGAGGCTCAACAGATACGCAGTATTTT
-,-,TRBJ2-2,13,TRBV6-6,CASRDKSTGELFF,TGTGCCAGCAGGGACAAGAGCACCGGGGAGCTGTTTTTT
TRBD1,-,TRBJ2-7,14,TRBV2,CASSVKGAGYEQYF,TGTGCCAGCAGTGTGAAGGGGGCGGGTTACGAGCAGTACTTC
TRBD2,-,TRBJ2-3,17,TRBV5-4,CASSLVPGLAITDTQYF,TGTGCCAGCAGCTTGGTCCCGGGACTAGCAATCACCGATACGCAGTATTTT
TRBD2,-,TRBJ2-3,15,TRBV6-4,CASSDGGGATDTQYF,TGTGCCAGCAGTGACGGCGGGGGGGCCACAGATACGCAGTATTTT
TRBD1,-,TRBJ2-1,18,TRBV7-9,CASSWTEPDRGPYNEQFF,TGTGCCAGCAGCTGGACCGAGCCGGACAGGGGGCCTTACAATGAGCAGTTCTTC
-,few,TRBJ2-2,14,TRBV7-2,CASSFQLNTGELFF,TGTGCCAGCAGCTTTCAGTTGAACACCGGGGAGCTGTTTTTT
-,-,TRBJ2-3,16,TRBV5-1,CASSLRSRVNTDTQYF,TGCGCCAGCAGCTTGAGGTCCAGGGTGAACACAGATACGCAGTATTTT
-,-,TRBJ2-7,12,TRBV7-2,CASSPRANEQYF,TGTGCCAGCAGCCCCAGGGCAAACGAGCAGTACTTC
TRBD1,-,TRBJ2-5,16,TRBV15,CATSRGLGQGQETQYF,TGTGCCACCAGCAGAGGCCTTGGACAGGGACAAGAGACCCAGTACTTC
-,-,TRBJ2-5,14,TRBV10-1,CASPVRGLGETQYF,TGCGCCAGTCCGGTAAGGGGCCTGGGGGAGACCCAGTACTTC
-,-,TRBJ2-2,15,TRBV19,CATAQGGPNTGELFF,TGTGCCACCGCGCAGGGAGGTCCTAACACCGGGGAGCTGTTTTTT
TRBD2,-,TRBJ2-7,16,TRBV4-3,CASSFGLAGEVAEQYF,TGCGCCAGCAGCTTTGGACTAGCGGGAGAGGTTGCCGAGCAGTACTTC
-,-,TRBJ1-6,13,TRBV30,CAWSGFGNSPLHF,TGTGCCTGGAGTGGCTTCGGGAATTCACCCCTCCACTTT
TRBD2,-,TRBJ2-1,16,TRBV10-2,CASSGRTSGDLDEQFF,TGCGCCAGCAGTGGGCGGACTAGCGGGGATTTGGATGAGCAGTTCTTC
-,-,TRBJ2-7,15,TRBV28,CASSNPDSTLNEQYF,TGTGCCAGCAGTAACCCCGACAGTACTCTAAACGAGCAGTACTTC
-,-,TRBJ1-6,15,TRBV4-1,CASSQEEGGWSPLHF,TGCGCCAGCAGCCAAGAAGAGGGAGGGTGGTCACCCCTCCACTTT
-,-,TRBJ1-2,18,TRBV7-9,CASSLEGQPRYSGNGYTF,TGTGCCAGCAGCTTAGAAGGACAGCCGAGATATTCGGGGAATGGCTACACCTTC
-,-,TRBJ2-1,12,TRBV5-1,CASSLGGHEQFF,TGCGCCAGCAGCTTGGGGGGGCATGAGCAGTTCTTC
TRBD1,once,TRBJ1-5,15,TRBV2,CASSRDRGSGQPQHF,TGTGCCAGCAGTCGGGACAGGGGTTCCGGTCAGCCCCAGCATTTT
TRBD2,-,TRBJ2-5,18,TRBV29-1,CSVEKVVSGRAGQETQYF,TGCAGCGTTGAAAAAGTTGTTAGCGGGAGGGCGGGGCAGGAGACCCAGTACTTC
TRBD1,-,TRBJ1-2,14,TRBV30,CAWRGTVRTYGYTF,TGTGCCTGGAGGGGGACAGTGAGGACCTATGGCTACACCTTC
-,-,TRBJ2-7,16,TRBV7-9,CASSFGTELNSYEQYF,TGTGCCAGCAGCTTTGGAACAGAGTTGAACTCCTACGAGCAGTACTTC